A single sample gave rise to the 8 T cell receptor beta chains below, sequenced in a study of T cells in Graves' hyperthyroidism and ophthalmopathy. TCR beta CDR3 region amplification was performed from RNA transcripts. Using the HTBI primer set, a first-round RT-PCR was run on the TCR CDR3. TCRdb independently ran MiXCR on the multiplex PCR reads; one entry per CDR3 protein. The profile shows over 700,000 distinct CDR3 sequences, 35% to 40% of them singletons. Input material: blood. The receptor set was obtained from a man younger than 35 with Graves' hyperthyroidism.

The chain recombines TRBV11-2 with TRBJ2-5; the D gene could be TRBD1 or TRBD2 (5 bases each). The CDR3 length is 13 residues. Germline V gene sequence: CDR1 SGHAT, CDR2 FQNNGV. Trimming removed 5 bases at V and 12 bases at J, with 19 bases between. CDR3 nucleotides: TGTGCCAGCAGCCACATCCGGGACCGCCAGGAGTACTTC. It specifies CASSHIRDRQEYF.

J is TRBJ1-3 and V is TRBV19; 7 bases are a match to TRBD1. The V gene's germline CDR1 is LNHDA and CDR2 SQIVND (reference sequence). J lost 8 bases, V lost 5 bases, and 15 bases had no gene match. The CDR3 totals 16 residues. CDR3 amino acids: CASSRAGTEYGYTIYF. The DNA for the CDR3 is TGTGCCAGTAGTCGAGCCGGGACAGAGTATGGCTACACCATATATTTT.

The chain uses TRBV7-9 and TRBJ2-5; D is perhaps TRBD1 (7 bases). The CDR3 runs to 17 residues. CDR1 is SEHNR, CDR2 FQNEAQ, per germline (reference sequence). V was trimmed by 5 bases and J by 5 bases, leaving 24 bases between them. CDR3 sequence reads: CASSPPSALTGRETQYF. CDR3 in DNA: TGTGCCAGCAGCCCCCCTAGCGCCCTGACAGGGCGGGAGACCCAGTACTTC.

This clonotype was observed many times. One junction end disagrees with the germline gene, perhaps due to a read error. V usage is TRBV5-1 and J usage is TRBJ2-5, with unresolved D. The CDR3 consists of 11 residues. Germline lookup yields CDR1 SGHRS and CDR2 YFSETQ. As DNA, the CDR3 is TGTGCCAGCAGCTTATCAGAGACCCAGTACTTC. Residues: CASSLSETQYF.

The rearrangement uses TRBV11-3 and TRBJ1-3; D perhaps matches TRBD1 (5 bases). V dropped 8 bases and J dropped 7 bases, with 15 bases sitting between them. The CDR3 sequence is 13 residues long. The germline V gene has CDR1 SGHNT and CDR2 YENEEA. CDR3 sequence: CASSPRTWNTIYF. Here the CDR3 DNA reads TGTGCCAGCTCACCCCGGACATGGAACACCATATATTTT.

On this clonotype itself: A read error may account for a junction end that differs from germline. CDR3 DNA sequence: TGTGCCAGTAGTATCGACACCTTT. It yields the protein CASSIDTF. V is TRBV19 and J is TRBJ1-1; D not resolved. This CDR3 comprises 8 residues. Germline CDR1 reads LNHDA; CDR2 reads SQIVND (reference sequence).

A word on this clonotype: A much more abundant neighbour one base away suggests this may be a read error. The chain employs TRBV20-1 and TRBJ2-5, with no clear D. Germline V gives CDR1 DFQATT, CDR2 SNEGSKA (reference sequence). The CDR3 runs 14 residues. The CDR3 bases are TGCAGTGCTCCCCAAGAGGTGAACCAAGACACCCAGTACTTC. Translated, it gives CSAPQEVNQDTQYF.

The chain has TRBV2 and TRBJ2-5; D ambiguous. The CDR3 extends over 13 amino acids. The germline gives CDR1 SNHLY, CDR2 FYNNEI. V shed 6 bases and J shed 3 bases, with 11 bases lying between them. The CDR3 reads CASSSKDEETQYF. The CDR3 DNA sequence: TGTGCCAGCAGCTCCAAGGATGAAGAGACCCAGTACTTC.